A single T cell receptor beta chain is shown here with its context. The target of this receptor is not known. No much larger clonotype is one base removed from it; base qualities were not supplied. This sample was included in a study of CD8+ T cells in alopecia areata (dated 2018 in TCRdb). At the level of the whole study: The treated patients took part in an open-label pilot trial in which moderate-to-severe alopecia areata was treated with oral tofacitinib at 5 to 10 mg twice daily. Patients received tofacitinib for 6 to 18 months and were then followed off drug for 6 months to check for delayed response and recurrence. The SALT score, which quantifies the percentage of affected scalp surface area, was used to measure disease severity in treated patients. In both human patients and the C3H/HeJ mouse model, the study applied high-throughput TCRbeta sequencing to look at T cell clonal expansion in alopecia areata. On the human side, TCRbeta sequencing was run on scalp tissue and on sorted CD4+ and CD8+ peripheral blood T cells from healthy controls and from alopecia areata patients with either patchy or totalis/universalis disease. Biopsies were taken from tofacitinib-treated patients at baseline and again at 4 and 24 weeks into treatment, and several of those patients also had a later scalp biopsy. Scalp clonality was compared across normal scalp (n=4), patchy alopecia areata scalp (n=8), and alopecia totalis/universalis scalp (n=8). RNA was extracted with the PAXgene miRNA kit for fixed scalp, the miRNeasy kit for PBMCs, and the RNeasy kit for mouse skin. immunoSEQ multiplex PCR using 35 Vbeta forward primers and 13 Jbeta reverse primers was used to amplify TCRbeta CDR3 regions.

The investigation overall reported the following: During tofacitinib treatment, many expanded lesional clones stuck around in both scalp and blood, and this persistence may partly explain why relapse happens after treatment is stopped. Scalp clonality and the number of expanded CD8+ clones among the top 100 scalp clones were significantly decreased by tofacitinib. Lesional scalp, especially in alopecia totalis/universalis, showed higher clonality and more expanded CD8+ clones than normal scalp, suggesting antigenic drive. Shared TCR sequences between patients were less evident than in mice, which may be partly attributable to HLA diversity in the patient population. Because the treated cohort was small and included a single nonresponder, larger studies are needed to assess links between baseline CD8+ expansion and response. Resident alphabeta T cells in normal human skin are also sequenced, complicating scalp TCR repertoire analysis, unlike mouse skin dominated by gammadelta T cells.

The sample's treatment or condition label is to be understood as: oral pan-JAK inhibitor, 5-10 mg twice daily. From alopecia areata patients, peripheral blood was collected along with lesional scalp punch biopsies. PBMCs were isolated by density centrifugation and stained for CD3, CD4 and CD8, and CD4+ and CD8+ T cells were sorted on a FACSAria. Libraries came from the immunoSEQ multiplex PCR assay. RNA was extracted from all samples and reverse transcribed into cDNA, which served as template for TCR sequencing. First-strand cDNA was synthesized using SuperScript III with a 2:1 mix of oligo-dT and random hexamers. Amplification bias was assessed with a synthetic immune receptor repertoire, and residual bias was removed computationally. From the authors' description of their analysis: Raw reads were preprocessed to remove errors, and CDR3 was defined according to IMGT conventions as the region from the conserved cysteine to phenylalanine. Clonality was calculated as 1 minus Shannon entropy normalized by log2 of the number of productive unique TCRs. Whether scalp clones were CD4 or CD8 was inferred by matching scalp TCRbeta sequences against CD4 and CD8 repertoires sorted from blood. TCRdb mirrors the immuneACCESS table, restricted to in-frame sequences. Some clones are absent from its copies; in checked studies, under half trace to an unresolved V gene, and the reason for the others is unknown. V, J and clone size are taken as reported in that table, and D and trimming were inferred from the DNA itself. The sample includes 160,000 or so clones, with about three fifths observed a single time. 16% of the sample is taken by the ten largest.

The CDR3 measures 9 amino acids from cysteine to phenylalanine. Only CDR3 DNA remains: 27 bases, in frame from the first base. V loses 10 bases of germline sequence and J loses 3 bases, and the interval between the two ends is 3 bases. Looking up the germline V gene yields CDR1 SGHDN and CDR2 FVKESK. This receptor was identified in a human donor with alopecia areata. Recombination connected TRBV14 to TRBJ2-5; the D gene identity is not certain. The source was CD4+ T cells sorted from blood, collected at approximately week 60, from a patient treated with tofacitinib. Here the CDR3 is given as CATKETQYF. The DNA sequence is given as TGTGCCACAAAAGAGACCCAGTACTTC.